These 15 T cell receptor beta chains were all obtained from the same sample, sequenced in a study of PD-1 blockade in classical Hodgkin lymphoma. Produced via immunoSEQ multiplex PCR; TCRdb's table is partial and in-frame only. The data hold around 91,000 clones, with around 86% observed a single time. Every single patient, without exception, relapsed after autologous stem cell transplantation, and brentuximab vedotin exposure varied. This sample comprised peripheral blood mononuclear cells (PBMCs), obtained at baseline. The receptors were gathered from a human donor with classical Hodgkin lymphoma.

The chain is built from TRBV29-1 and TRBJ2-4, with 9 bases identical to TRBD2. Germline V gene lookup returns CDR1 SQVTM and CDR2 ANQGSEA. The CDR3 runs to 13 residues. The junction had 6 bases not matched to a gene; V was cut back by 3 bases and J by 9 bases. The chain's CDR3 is CSVEVAGVGIQYF. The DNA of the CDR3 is TGCAGCGTTGAGGTAGCGGGAGTTGGCATTCAGTACTTC.

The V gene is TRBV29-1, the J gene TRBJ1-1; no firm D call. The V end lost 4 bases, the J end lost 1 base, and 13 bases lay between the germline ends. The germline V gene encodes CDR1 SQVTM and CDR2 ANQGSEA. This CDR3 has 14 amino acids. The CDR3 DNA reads TGCAGCGTTGGGGGAGGGCAGGAGAACACTGAAGCTTTCTTT. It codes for CSVGGGQENTEAFF.

The CDR3 protein is CASSFDRPTGYGYTF. The CDR3 coding sequence is TGCGCCAGCAGCTTCGACAGACCGACCGGCTATGGCTACACCTTC. This chain connects TRBV5-1 to TRBJ1-2; tentatively, D is TRBD1 (5 bases). Germline V gives CDR1 SGHRS, CDR2 YFSETQ. The CDR3 has 15 residues. Trimming removed 2 bases at V and 4 bases at J, with 15 bases between.

CDR3 loop: CASSYLAGGNNEQFF. The CDR3, as DNA: TGTGCCAGCAGTTACCTAGCGGGAGGGAACAATGAGCAGTTCTTC. The chain recombines TRBV6-5 with TRBJ2-1; 12 bases map to TRBD2. The germline CDR1 and CDR2 sequences are MNHEY and SVGAGI. V lost 2 bases to trimming and J lost 5 bases; unmatched junction nucleotides: 1. The CDR3 runs to 15 residues.

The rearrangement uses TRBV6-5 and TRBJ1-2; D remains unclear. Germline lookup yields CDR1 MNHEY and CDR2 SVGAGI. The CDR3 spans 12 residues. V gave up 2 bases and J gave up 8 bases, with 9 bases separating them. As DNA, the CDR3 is TGTGCCAGCAGTTACGGCCCTAGGGGCTACACCTTC. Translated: CASSYGPRGYTF.

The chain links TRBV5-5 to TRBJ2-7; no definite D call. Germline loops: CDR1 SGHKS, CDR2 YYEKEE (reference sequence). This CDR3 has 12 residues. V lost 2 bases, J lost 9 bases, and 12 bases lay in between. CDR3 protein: CASSFGPDWQYF. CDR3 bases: TGTGCCAGCAGCTTCGGTCCCGATTGGCAGTACTTC.

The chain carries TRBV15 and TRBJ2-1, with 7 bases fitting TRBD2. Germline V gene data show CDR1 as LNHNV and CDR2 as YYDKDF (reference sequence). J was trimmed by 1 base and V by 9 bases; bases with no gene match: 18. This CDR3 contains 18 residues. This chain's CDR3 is CATNHGSLADPSYNEQFF. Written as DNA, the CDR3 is TGTGCCACTAATCATGGTTCTCTAGCGGACCCTTCCTACAATGAGCAGTTCTTC. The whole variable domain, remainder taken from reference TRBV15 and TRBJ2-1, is DAMVIQNPRYQVTQFGKPVTLSCSQTLNHNVMYWYQQKSSQAPKLLFHYYDKDFNNEADTPDNFQSRRPNTSFCFLDIRSPGLGDTAMYLCATNHGSLADPSYNEQFFGPGTRLTVL.

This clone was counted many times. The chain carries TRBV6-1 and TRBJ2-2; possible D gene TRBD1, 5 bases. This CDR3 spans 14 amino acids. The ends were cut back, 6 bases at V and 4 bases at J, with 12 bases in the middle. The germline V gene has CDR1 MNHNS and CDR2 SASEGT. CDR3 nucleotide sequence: TGTGCCAGCAGGCAGGGAAAAACCACCGGGGAGCTGTTTTTT. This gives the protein CASRQGKTTGELFF.

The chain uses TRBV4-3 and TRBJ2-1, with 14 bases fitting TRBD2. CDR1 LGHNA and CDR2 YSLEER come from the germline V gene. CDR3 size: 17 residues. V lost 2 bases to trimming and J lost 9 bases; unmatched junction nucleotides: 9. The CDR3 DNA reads TGCGCCAGCAGCCAAAGAGAGGGACTAGCGGGAGCCGGTGAGCAGTTCTTC. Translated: CASSQREGLAGAGEQFF.

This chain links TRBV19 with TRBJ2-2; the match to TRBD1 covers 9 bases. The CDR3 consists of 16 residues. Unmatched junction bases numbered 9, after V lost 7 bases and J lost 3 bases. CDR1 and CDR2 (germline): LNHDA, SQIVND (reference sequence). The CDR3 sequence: CASTPRGTGYTGELFF. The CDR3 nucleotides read TGTGCCAGTACCCCGCGGGGGACAGGGTACACCGGGGAGCTGTTTTTT. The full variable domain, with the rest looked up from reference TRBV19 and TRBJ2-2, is DGGITQSPKYLFRKEGQNVTLSCEQNLNHDAMYWYRQDPGQGLRLIYYSQIVNDFQKGDIAEGYSVSREKKESFPLTVTSAQKNPTAFYLCASTPRGTGYTGELFFGEGSRLTVL.

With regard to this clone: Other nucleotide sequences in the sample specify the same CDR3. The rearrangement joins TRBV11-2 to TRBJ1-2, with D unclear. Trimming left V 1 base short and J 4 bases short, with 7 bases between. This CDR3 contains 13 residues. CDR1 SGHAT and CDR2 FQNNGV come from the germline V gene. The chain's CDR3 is CASSLGAGYGYTF. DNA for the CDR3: TGTGCCAGCAGCTTAGGGGCAGGCTATGGCTACACCTTC.

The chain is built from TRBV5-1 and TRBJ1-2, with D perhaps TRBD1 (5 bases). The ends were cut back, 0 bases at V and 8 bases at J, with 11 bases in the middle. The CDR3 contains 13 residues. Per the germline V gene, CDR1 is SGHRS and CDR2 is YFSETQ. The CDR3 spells CASSLVGDGGYTF. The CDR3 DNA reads TGCGCCAGCAGCTTGGTTGGGGACGGGGGCTACACCTTC.

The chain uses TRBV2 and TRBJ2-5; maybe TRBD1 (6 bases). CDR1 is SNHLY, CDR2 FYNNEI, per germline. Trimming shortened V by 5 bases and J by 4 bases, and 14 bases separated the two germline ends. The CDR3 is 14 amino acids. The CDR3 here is CASSQGTGLETQYF. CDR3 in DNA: TGTGCCAGCAGTCAGGGGACGGGCCTAGAGACCCAGTACTTC.

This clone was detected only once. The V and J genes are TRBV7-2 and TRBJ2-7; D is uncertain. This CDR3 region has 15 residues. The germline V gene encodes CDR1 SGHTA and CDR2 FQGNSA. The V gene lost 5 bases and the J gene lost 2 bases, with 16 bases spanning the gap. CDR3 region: CASSPPYRATYEQYF. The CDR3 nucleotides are TGTGCCAGCAGCCCCCCTTATAGGGCTACCTACGAGCAGTACTTC.

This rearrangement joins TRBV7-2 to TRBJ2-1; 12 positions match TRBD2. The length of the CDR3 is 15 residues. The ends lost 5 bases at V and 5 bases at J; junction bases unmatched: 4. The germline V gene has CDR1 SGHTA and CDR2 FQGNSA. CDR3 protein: CASSLTSGSHNEQFF. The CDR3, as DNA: TGTGCCAGCAGCCTGACTAGCGGGAGCCACAATGAGCAGTTCTTC.